This T cell receptor (beta chain) was sequenced for a study of cytomegalovirus exposure and HLA in healthy donors. For the study at large: The same platform was used for the approximately 110 validation repertoires and the approximately 670 first-cohort repertoires, a later analysis reported. The study's findings and limits: Most TCR sequences proved rare, with some public TCRs found in many donors. Cytomegalovirus status was reportedly diagnosed by the classifier with high sensitivity and specificity.

It was the approximately 120-subject validation cohort, separate from the approximately 700-subject first cohort, to which the donors belonged. Measured with immunoSEQ multiplex PCR; TCRdb has only the in-frame clones, and not every one. The sample contains some 160,000 clones, approximately 90% of which appear only once. This CDR3 comprises 16 residues. From germline, CDR1 is SGHRS and CDR2 YFSETQ. Trimming shortened V by 0 bases and J by 0 bases, and 10 bases separated the two germline ends. Remarks on this clone: What it binds is unknown.

The genes are TRBV5-1 and TRBJ1-3; TRBD1 is a possible D gene (5 bases). This clonotype was sampled from a man aged 18 to 30 in good health and CMV-seronegative. The specimen was PBMCs. Here the CDR3 DNA reads TGCGCCAGCAGCTTGGCCCTGGGGGGCTCTGGAAACACCATATATTTT. This encodes CASSLALGGSGNTIYF.